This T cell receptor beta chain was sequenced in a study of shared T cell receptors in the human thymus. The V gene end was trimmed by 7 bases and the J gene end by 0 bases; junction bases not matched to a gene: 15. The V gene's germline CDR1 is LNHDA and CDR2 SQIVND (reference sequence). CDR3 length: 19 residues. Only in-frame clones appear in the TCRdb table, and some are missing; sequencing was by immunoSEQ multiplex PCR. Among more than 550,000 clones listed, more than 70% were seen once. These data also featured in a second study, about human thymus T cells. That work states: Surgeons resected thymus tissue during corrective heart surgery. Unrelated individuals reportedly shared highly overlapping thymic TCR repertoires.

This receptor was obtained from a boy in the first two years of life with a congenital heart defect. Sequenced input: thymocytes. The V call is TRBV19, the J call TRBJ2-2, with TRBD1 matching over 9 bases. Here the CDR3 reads CASTPRWFGQGPNTGELFF. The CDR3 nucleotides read TGTGCCAGTACCCCTAGGTGGTTTGGACAGGGGCCGAACACCGGGGAGCTGTTTTTT.